This T cell receptor (beta chain) emerged from a study of Graves' ophthalmopathy and Graves' hyperthyroidism. For the study at large: Being free of ophthalmopathy for 18 months of follow-up defined stable hyperthyroidism. Study observations and caveats: Blood contained most expanded thyroid clonotypes exceeding 0.001 frequency.

The germline V gene encodes CDR1 ENHRY and CDR2 SYGVKD. Between the trimmed V and J ends, which lost 2 bases and 2 bases, there was a span of 13 bases. The CDR3 has 15 amino acids. The authors amplified TCR beta CDR3 regions from RNA transcripts. First-round RT-PCR used HTBI primers; second-round multiplex PCR followed. TCRdb independently ran MiXCR on the multiplex PCR reads; one entry per CDR3 protein. The sample consists of about 1.2 million distinct CDR3 sequences, about 36% of them appearing once. As regards this clonotype: No antigen is known for it.

Uncontrolled infections, pregnancy, lactation or other autoimmune diseases led to patient exclusion. Clinical symptoms, serum thyroxine, TRAb, thyroid ultrasound and orbital computed tomography were relied on for diagnosis. The chain links TRBV10-3 to TRBJ2-7; TRBD2 might be the D (6 bases). The sequence derives from an adult man with Graves' hyperthyroidism. Sequencing input: peripheral blood or thyroid tissue (not recorded which). The CDR3 sequence: CAISERPAGPYEQYF. In nucleotides, the CDR3 is TGTGCCATCAGTGAGAGACCGGCGGGACCCTACGAGCAGTACTTC.